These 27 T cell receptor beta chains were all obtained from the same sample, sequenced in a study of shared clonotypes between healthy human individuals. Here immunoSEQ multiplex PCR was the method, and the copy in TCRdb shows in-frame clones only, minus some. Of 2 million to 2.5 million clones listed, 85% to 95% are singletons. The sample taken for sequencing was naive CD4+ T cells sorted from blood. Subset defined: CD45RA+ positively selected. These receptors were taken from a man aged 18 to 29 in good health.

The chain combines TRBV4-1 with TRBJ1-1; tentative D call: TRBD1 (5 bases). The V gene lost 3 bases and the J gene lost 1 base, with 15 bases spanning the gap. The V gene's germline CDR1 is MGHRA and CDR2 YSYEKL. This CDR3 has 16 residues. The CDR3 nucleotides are TGCGCCAGCAGCCAGGGAATTAGGGGACCGAACACTGAAGCTTTCTTT. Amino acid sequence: CASSQGIRGPNTEAFF.

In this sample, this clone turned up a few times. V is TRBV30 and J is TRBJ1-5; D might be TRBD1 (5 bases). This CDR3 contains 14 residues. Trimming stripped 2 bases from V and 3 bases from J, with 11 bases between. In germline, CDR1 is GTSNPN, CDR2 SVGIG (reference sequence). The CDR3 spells CAWSPGPINQPQHF. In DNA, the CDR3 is TGTGCCTGGAGTCCGGGACCGATCAATCAGCCCCAGCATTTT.

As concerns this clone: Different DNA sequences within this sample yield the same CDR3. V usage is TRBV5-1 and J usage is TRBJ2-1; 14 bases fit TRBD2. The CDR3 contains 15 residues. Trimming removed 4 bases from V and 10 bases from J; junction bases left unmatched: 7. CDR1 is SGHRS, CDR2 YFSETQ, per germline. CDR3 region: CASSLGTSGSGEQFF. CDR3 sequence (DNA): TGCGCCAGCAGCCTCGGGACTAGCGGGAGCGGAGAGCAGTTCTTC.

CDR3 loop: CASSLMGQIHTGELFF. In DNA, the CDR3 is TGTGCCAGCAGCTTAATGGGACAGATTCACACCGGGGAGCTGTTTTTT. The chain carries TRBV7-8 and TRBJ2-2; 7 nucleotides line up with TRBD1. Per germline, CDR1 SGHVS and CDR2 FQNEAQ. The length of the CDR3 is 16 residues. V shed 2 bases, J shed 3 bases, and the junction held 6 bases outside the gene matches. Full variable domain (rest looked up from reference TRBV7-8 and TRBJ2-2): GAGVSQSPRYKVAKRGQDVALRCDPISGHVSLFWYQQALGQGPEFLTYFQNEAQLDKSGLPSDRFFAERPEGSVSTLKIQRTQQEDSAVYLCASSLMGQIHTGELFFGEGSRLTVL.

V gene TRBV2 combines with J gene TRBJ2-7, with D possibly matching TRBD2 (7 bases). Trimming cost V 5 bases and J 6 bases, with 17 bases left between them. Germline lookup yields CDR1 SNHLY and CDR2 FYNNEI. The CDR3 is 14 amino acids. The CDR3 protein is CASSLGGGGREQYF. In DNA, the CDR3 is TGTGCCAGCAGTCTCGGGGGAGGGGGTCGCGAGCAGTACTTC.

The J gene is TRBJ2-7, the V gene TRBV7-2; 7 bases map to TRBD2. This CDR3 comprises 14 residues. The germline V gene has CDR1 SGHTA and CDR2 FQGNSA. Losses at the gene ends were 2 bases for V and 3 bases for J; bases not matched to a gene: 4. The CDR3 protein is CASSLSGMNYEQYF. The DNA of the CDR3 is TGTGCCAGCAGCTTAAGCGGGATGAACTACGAGCAGTACTTC.

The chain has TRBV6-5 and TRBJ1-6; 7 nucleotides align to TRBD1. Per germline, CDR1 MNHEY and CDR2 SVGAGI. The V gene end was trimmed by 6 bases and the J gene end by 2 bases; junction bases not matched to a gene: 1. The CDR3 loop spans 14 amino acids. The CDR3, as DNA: TGTGCCAGCAGAGGGGGCGCCTATAATTCACCCCTCCACTTT. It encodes CASRGGAYNSPLHF.

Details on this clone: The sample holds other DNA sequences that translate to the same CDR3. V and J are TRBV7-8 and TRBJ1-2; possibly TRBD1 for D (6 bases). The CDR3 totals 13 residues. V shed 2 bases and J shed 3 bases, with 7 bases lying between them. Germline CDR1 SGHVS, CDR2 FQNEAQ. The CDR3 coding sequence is TGTGCCAGCAGCTTATCAGGGGACTATGGCTACACCTTC. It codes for CASSLSGDYGYTF.

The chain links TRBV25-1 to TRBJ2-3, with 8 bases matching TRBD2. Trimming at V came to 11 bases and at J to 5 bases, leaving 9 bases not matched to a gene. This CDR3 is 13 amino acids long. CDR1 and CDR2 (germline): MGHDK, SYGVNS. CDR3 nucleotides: TGTGCCCTCCAGCGGGGGTTTTTAGATACGCAGTATTTT. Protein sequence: CALQRGFLDTQYF.

For the CDR3, the DNA is TGCGCCAGCAGTGGCAGGACTAGCGGGAGGGCCATTGAGCAGTTCTTC. Protein: CASSGRTSGRAIEQFF. The chain uses TRBV10-1 and TRBJ2-1, with 15 bases lining up with TRBD2. J was trimmed by 9 bases and V by 4 bases; bases with no gene match: 7. The CDR3 sequence is 16 residues long. The V gene's germline CDR1 is WNHNN and CDR2 SYGVQD (reference sequence).

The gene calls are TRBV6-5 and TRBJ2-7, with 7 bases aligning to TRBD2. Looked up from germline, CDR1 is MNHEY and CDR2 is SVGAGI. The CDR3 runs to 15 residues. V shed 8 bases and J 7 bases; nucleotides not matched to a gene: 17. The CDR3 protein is CASATGGRGVREQYF. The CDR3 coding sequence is TGTGCCAGCGCTACGGGCGGGAGAGGGGTTCGAGAGCAGTACTTC.

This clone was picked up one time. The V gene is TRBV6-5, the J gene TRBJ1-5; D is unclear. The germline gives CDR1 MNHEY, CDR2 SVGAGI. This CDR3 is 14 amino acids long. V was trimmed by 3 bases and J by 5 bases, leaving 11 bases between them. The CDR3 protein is CASSYKAKDQPQHF. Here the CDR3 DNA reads TGTGCCAGCAGTTATAAGGCGAAGGATCAGCCCCAGCATTTT.

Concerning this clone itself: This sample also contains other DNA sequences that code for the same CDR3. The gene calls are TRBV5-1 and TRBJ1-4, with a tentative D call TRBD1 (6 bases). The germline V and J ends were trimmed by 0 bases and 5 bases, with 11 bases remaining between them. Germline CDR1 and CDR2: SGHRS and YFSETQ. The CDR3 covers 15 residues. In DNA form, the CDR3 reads TGCGCCAGCAGCTTGGGCCAGGGGCTAAATGAAAAACTGTTTTTT. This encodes CASSLGQGLNEKLFF.

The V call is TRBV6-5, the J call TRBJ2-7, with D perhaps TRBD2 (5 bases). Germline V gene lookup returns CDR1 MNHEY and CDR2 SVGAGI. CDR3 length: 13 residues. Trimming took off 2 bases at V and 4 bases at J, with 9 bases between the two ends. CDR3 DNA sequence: TGTGCCAGCAGTTACGGGAGCGAATACGAGCAGTACTTC. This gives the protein CASSYGSEYEQYF.

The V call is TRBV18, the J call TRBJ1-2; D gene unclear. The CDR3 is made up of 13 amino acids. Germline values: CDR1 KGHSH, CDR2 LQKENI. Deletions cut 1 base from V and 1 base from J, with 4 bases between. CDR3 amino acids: CASSPRSNYGYTF. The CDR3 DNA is TGTGCCAGCTCACCACGGAGTAACTATGGCTACACCTTC. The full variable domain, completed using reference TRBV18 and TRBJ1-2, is NAGVMQNPRHLVRRRGQEARLRCSPMKGHSHVYWYRQLPEEGLKFMVYLQKENIIDESGMPKERFSAEFPKEGPSILRIQQVVRGDSAAYFCASSPRSNYGYTFGSGTRLTVV.

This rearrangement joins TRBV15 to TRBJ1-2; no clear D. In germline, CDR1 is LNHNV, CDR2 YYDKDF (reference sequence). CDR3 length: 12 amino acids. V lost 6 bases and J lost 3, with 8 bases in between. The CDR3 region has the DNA TGTGCCACCAGTCCGGGAGACTATGGCTACACCTTC. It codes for CATSPGDYGYTF.

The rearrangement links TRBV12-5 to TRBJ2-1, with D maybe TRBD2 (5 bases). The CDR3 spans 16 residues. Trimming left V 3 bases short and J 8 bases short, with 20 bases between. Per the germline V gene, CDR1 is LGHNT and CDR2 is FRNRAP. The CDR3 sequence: CASGFPPLGFGDEQFF. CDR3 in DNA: TGTGCTAGTGGTTTCCCTCCTCTGGGGTTCGGGGATGAGCAGTTCTTC.

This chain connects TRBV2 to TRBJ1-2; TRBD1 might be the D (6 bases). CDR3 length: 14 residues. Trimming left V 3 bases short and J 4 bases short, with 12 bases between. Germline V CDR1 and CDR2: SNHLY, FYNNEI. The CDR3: CASSDFGQTYGYTF. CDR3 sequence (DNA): TGTGCCAGCAGTGATTTCGGACAGACCTATGGCTACACCTTC.

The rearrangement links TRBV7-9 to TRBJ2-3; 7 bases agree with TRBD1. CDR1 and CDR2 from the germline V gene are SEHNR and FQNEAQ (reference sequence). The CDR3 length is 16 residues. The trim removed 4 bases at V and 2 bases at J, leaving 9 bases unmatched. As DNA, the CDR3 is TGTGCCAGCAGCTCAAAACGGGACAGTTACACAGATACGCAGTATTTT. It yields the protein CASSSKRDSYTDTQYF.

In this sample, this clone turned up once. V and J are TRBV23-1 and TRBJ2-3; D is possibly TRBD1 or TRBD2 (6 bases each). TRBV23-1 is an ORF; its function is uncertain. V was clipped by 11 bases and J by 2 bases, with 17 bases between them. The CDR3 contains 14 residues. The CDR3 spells CAWGRGWDTDTQYF. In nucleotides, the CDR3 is TGCGCCTGGGGGCGGGGATGGGACACAGATACGCAGTATTTT.

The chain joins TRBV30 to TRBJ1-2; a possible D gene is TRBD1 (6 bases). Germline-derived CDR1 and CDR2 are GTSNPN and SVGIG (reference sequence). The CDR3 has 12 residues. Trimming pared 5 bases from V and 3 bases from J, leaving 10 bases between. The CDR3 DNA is TGTGCCTGGGATGGGGGGCACTATGGCTACACCTTC. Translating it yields CAWDGGHYGYTF.

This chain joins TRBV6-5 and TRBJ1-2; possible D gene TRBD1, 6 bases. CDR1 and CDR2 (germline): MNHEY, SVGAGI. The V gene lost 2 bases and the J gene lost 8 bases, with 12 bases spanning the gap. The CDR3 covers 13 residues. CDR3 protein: CASSYPQGSGYTF. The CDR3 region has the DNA TGTGCCAGCAGTTACCCACAGGGTAGCGGCTACACCTTC.

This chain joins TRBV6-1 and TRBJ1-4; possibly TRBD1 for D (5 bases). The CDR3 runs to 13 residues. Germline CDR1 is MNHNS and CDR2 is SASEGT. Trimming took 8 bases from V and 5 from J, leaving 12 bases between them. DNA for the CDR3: TGTGCCAGCCTCCGGGGCGGAAATGAAAAACTGTTTTTT. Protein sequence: CASLRGGNEKLFF.

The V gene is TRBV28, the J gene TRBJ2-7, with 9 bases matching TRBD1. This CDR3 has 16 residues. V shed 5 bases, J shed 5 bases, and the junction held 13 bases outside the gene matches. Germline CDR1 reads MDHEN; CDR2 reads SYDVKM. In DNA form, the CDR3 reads TGTGCCAGCAGTGATTTACCGGGACAGGGCCCAGACGAGCAGTACTTC. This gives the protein CASSDLPGQGPDEQYF.

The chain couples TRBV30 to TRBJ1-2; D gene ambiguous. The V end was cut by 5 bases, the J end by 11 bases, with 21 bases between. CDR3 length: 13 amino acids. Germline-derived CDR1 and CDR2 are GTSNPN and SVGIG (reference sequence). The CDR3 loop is CAWGCPLEIGYTF. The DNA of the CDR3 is TGTGCCTGGGGTTGCCCCCTCGAAATAGGTTACACCTTC.

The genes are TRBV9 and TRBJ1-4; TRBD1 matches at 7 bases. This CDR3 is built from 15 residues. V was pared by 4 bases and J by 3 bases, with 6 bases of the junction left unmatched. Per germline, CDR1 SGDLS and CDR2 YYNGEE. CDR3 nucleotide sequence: TGTGCCAGCAGCCAAGACAGGGACCCTAATGAAAAACTGTTTTTT. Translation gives CASSQDRDPNEKLFF.

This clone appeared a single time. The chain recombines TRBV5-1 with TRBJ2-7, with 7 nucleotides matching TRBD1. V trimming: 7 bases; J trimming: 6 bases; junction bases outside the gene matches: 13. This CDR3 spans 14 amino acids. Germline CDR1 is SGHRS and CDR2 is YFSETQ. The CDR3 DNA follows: TGCGCCAGCTCGTCGCAGGGGGTCTCGGCCGAGCAGTACTTC. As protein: CASSSQGVSAEQYF.